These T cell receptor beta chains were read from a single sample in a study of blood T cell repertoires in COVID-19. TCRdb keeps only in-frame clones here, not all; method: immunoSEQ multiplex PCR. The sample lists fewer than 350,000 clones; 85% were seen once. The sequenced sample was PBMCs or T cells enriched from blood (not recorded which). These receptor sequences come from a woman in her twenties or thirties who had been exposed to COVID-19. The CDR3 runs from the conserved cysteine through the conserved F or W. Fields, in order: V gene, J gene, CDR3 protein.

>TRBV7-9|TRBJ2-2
CASTLGYGDTGELFF
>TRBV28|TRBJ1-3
CASSFTGQGRNTIYF
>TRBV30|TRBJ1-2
CAWTRGANYGYTF
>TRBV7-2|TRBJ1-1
CASSFPSGNTEAFF
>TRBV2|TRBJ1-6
CASSPGQGSSPLHF
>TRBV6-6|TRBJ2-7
CASSYSAGRDYEQYF
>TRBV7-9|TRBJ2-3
CASSRSGGGQDTQYF
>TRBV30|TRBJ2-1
CAWSKGLAGYNEQFF
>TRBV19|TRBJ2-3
CAVGPGQGSTDTQYF
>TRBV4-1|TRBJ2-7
CASSQGDQDRTYEQYF
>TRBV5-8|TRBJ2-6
CASSSGHLFSGANVLTF
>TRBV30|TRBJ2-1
CAWSRLAGYYNEQFF
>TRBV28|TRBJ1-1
CASSSPTGGNTEAFF
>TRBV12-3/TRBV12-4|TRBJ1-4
CASSLSEKLFF
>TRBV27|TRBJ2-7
CATPPRARDLEEQYF
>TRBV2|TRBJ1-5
CASSPGTALEQPQHF
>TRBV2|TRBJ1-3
CASMGQTGNTIYF
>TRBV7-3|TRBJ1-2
CASSPGGFNGYTF
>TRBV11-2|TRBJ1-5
CASSNRGGTGNQPQHF